These T cell receptor beta chains were read from a single sample in a study of blood T cell repertoires in COVID-19. Generated by immunoSEQ multiplex PCR, the TCRdb table keeps only in-frame clones and is missing some. The top ten clones hold 5.2% of a sample with 150,000 to 200,000 clones, over 70% of them seen once. The sequencing sample was made of PBMCs or T cells enriched from blood (not recorded which). All receptors derive from a man aged 70-80 years who had been exposed to COVID-19. The CDR3 runs from the conserved cysteine through the conserved F or W. A D gene is named only where the DNA matches it firmly. Clone size is stated in some rows and not others, as once, few, many or a class when expanded.

V	size	D	J	DNA	CDR3
TRBV29-1	-	-	TRBJ2-7	TGCAGCGTCCAAACAGCCATCTACGAGCAGTACTTC	CSVQTAIYEQYF
TRBV4-2	-	-	TRBJ1-1	TGTGCCAGCATCGGGGCGGGGGAGGCTGAAGCTTTCTTT	CASIGAGEAEAFF
TRBV15	-	TRBD2	TRBJ2-7	TGTGCCACCAGCAGAGTTCGGGAGGCCTACGAGCAGTACTTC	CATSRVREAYEQYF
TRBV2	once	TRBD2	TRBJ2-1	TGTGCCAGCAATACGGGACTAGCCTACAATGAGCAGTTCTTC	CASNTGLAYNEQFF
TRBV7-2	once	-	TRBJ1-1	TGTGCCAGCAGTTTAGCGGCTACAGGCGGCACTGAAGCTTTCTTT	CASSLAATGGTEAFF
TRBV5-6	once	-	TRBJ1-5	TGTGCCAGCAGCCTAAGGGGACAAAGTAGCAATCAGCCCCAGCATTTT	CASSLRGQSSNQPQHF
TRBV19	-	-	TRBJ1-2	TGTGCCAGTACCCCCGAACTGCGCTTTCCCTTTGGCTACACCTTC	CASTPELRFPFGYTF
TRBV7-6	-	-	TRBJ2-5	TGTGCCAGCAGCTTGATGGCAGGCACCCAAGAGACCCAGTACTTC	CASSLMAGTQETQYF
TRBV11-2	-	-	TRBJ1-4	TGTGCCAGCAGTTATCAGACCCGAGGCGAAAAACTGTTTTTT	CASSYQTRGEKLFF
TRBV28	-	TRBD1	TRBJ1-4	TGTGCCAGCAGTTCTTCCGGGACAGGCGGAGAAAAACTGTTTTTT	CASSSSGTGGEKLFF
TRBV25-1	-	-	TRBJ1-1	TGTGCCAGCAACTCGCCGATGAACACTGAAGCTTTCTTT	CASNSPMNTEAFF
TRBV3-1/TRBV3-2	-	TRBD1	TRBJ1-6	TGTGCCAGCAGCCAGGGGGACAGGTCCTATAATTCACCCCTCCACTTT	CASSQGDRSYNSPLHF
TRBV11-2	-	-	TRBJ2-3	TGTGCCAGCAGCTTGGGGGGAATGGATACGCAGTATTTT	CASSLGGMDTQYF
TRBV6-5	-	-	TRBJ2-1	TGTGCCAGCAGCGCTGTGGTGGGAGGATACAATGAGCAGTTCTTC	CASSAVVGGYNEQFF
TRBV15	-	TRBD2	TRBJ2-7	TGTGCCACCAGCAGAGGTCCTAGCGGGAGAAACGAGCAGTACTTC	CATSRGPSGRNEQYF
TRBV7-2	-	-	TRBJ1-5	TGTGCCAGCAGCCCACTTTCGAGCAATCAGCCCCAGCATTTT	CASSPLSSNQPQHF
TRBV3-1/TRBV3-2	-	-	TRBJ1-4	TGTGCCAGCAGCCGCACACAGGGACCTAATGAAAAACTGTTTTTT	CASSRTQGPNEKLFF
TRBV5-1	-	TRBD1	TRBJ2-7	TGCGCCAGCAGCTCCTACAGGGGGCAAGCCTACGAGCAGTACTTC	CASSSYRGQAYEQYF
TRBV28	-	-	TRBJ1-1	TGTGCCAGCACCGACGGGGGGAACACTGAAGCTTTCTTT	CASTDGGNTEAFF
TRBV6-5	-	-	TRBJ2-1	TGTGCCAGCACTTACAATGAGCAGTTCTTC	CASTYNEQFF
TRBV29-1	-	TRBD1	TRBJ2-3	TGCAGCGTCGGGGACAGGGCGGGCGCAGATACGCAGTATTTT	CSVGDRAGADTQYF
TRBV5-4	-	TRBD1	TRBJ1-4	TGTGCCAGCAGCATAGGACAGGGTGGGACTAATGAAAAACTGTTTTTT	CASSIGQGGTNEKLFF
TRBV7-9	-	-	TRBJ2-3	TGTGCCAGCAGCTTAGGACAGGCGCCCCCAGATACGCAGTATTTT	CASSLGQAPPDTQYF
TRBV7-2	-	-	TRBJ2-2	TGTGCCAGCAGCTTAAGTAGCCCGAAGAACACCGGGGAGCTGTTTTTT	CASSLSSPKNTGELFF
TRBV6-2/TRBV6-3	-	TRBD1	TRBJ1-2	TGTGCCAGCAGTTACCGTCAGACAGGGAGAGACTATGGCTACACCTTC	CASSYRQTGRDYGYTF
TRBV5-5	-	TRBD1	TRBJ1-5	TGTGCCAGCAGCCACACAGGGGGCGGCGTTCAGCCCCAGCATTTT	CASSHTGGGVQPQHF
TRBV5-1	few	TRBD1	TRBJ2-3	TGCGCCAGCAGCTTGGCCGGGACAGGTGGGAACACAGATACGCAGTATTTT	CASSLAGTGGNTDTQYF
TRBV7-8	-	TRBD1	TRBJ1-1	TGTGCCAGCAGCTCGGGACAGGGGGGAAACACTGAAGCTTTCTTT	CASSSGQGGNTEAFF
TRBV5-4	-	-	TRBJ2-1	TGTGCCAGCAGCTTGGGTGGGCAGGCTATCTACAATGAGCAGTTCTTC	CASSLGGQAIYNEQFF
TRBV6-4	-	-	TRBJ2-2	TGTGCCAGCAGTGTCGGGACTACCGGGGAGCTGTTTTTT	CASSVGTTGELFF
TRBV27	-	TRBD1	TRBJ1-6	TGTGCCAGCAGTCCCGGGACAGGGATCGGCTCACCCCTCCACTTT	CASSPGTGIGSPLHF
TRBV7-2	-	-	TRBJ1-1	TGTGCCAGCAGGGGGGAGGGAGGAGGTACTGAAGCTTTCTTT	CASRGEGGGTEAFF
TRBV3-1/TRBV3-2	-	TRBD1	TRBJ1-1	TGTGCCAGCAGCCTGCGGGGACAGGGTAGCACTGAAGCTTTCTTT	CASSLRGQGSTEAFF
TRBV7-7	-	-	TRBJ2-2	TGTGCCAGCAGCTTAAATGAAGGGGTTGGCGGGGAGCTGTTTTTT	CASSLNEGVGGELFF
TRBV11-2	few	-	TRBJ1-5	TGTGCCAGCAGCTTAGACGTTAATCAGCCCCAGCATTTT	CASSLDVNQPQHF
TRBV12-3/TRBV12-4	-	-	TRBJ2-7	TGTGCCAGCAGTTCCAATTCACTCTACGAGCAGTACTTC	CASSSNSLYEQYF
TRBV27	few	TRBD2	TRBJ2-2	TGTGCCAGCAGTTCCAGGTCTAGCGGGGGGAGCACCGGGGAGCTGTTTTTT	CASSSRSSGGSTGELFF
TRBV5-4	few	TRBD2	TRBJ2-1	TGTGCCAGCAGCTTGCTAGCGGGAGGGAACAATGAGCAGTTCTTC	CASSLLAGGNNEQFF
TRBV10-2	-	-	TRBJ1-1	TGCGCCACTTCACCAAGGGGGAACACTGAAGCTTTCTTT	CATSPRGNTEAFF
TRBV28	-	-	TRBJ2-2	TGTGCCAGCAGCTCATACCGGAACAGGGCACCGAAGGCCACCGGGGAGCTGTTTTTT	CASSSYRNRAPKATGELFF
TRBV2	-	TRBD1	TRBJ2-5	TGTGCCAGCCAGAAGGACAGGGAGGAGACCCAGTACTTC	CASQKDREETQYF
TRBV9	few	-	TRBJ1-6	TGTGCCAGCAGGAGAATTAGCTCCTATAATTCACCCCTCCACTTT	CASRRISSYNSPLHF
TRBV2	-	TRBD1	TRBJ1-5	TGTGCCAGCAGTCTGACAGGGGGCAATCAGCCCCAGCATTTT	CASSLTGGNQPQHF
TRBV2	-	-	TRBJ1-2	TGTGCCAGCAGCGGCGGGGCTAACTATGGCTACACCTTC	CASSGGANYGYTF
TRBV18	-	-	TRBJ2-7	TGTGCCAGCTCTCAGGGGCCAGCCTACTACGAGCAGTACTTC	CASSQGPAYYEQYF
TRBV3-1/TRBV3-2	-	-	TRBJ1-2	TGTGCCAGCGGGGGGTTCGACTATGGCTACACCTTC	CASGGFDYGYTF
TRBV25-1	-	-	TRBJ2-5	TGTGCCAGCAGTGATACGGGACAAGAGACCCAGTACTTC	CASSDTGQETQYF
TRBV2	-	TRBD1	TRBJ2-6	TGTGCCAGCAGTGAAAGCGCGGGACAGGGGGGAAAAAAGGGGAGCTCTGGGGCCAACGTCCTGACTTTC	CASSESAGQGGKKGSSGANVLTF